The 16 T cell receptor beta chains reported below all come from one sample, sequenced in a study of blood T cells in healthy people across ages. A second PCR of about 6 to 12 cycles used a sample-barcoded 5' primer and a J-beta primer mix. TCRdb analysed the 5' RACE reads with MiXCR anew, one entry per CDR3 protein. The sample shows 1.4 million to 1.5 million distinct CDR3 sequences, about 40% of them seen only once. Input material: blood. Receptors were obtained from a woman aged 18-30 years in good health.

The sample holds a few counts of this clonotype. V is TRBV20-1 and J is TRBJ2-1; D gene unclear. The CDR3 is 13 amino acids. Deletions cut 5 bases from V and 4 bases from J, with 12 bases between. In germline, CDR1 is DFQATT, CDR2 SNEGSKA (reference sequence). The CDR3 region has the DNA TGCAGTGCTGGGCCCGGCACTTACAATGAGCAGTTCTTC. This translates into CSAGPGTYNEQFF.

Only a few counts were recorded for this clonotype. The V and J genes are TRBV20-1 and TRBJ2-5, with 16 bases lining up with TRBD2. Germline assignment: CDR1 DFQATT and CDR2 SNEGSKA (reference sequence). The CDR3 has 16 residues. V trimming: 5 bases; J trimming: 4 bases; junction bases outside the gene matches: 7. The CDR3, as DNA: TGCAGTGCTCGCGGGACTAGCGGGAGGGTAGGAGAGACCCAGTACTTC. It is translated as CSARGTSGRVGETQYF.

In its sample, this clonotype was seen a few times. In nucleotides, the CDR3 is TGCGCCAGCAGCCCGGGACTAGCCCCGGGCAATGAGCAGTTCTTC. Its protein is CASSPGLAPGNEQFF. The rearrangement links TRBV5-1 to TRBJ2-1; TRBD2 agrees at 9 bases. The CDR3 loop spans 15 amino acids. After removal of 4 bases from V and 6 bases from J, the junction contained 8 bases not matched to a gene. Germline V CDR1 and CDR2: SGHRS, YFSETQ.

This clonotype was seen once. The gene calls are TRBV7-9 and TRBJ1-1; D gene ambiguous. Trimming removed 8 bases at V and 6 bases at J, with 19 bases between. CDR1 is SEHNR and CDR2 is FQNEAQ in the germline V gene (reference sequence). The CDR3 sequence is 14 residues long. CDR3 sequence: CASLIGGVGSEAFF. The CDR3 DNA reads TGTGCCAGCCTTATAGGTGGGGTTGGGTCTGAAGCTTTCTTT.

This clonotype was seen a handful of times. The J gene is TRBJ2-1, the V gene TRBV12-3 or TRBV12-4; tentatively, D is TRBD2 (6 bases). V lost 4 bases to trimming and J lost 4 bases, with 14 bases between them. CDR3 length equals 15 residues. CDR3 residues: CASSSMGGIYNEQFF. The CDR3 bases are TGTGCCAGCAGTTCAATGGGCGGGATATACAATGAGCAGTTCTTC.

The chain joins TRBV10-1 to TRBJ2-6, with 7 bases lining up with TRBD2. The V segment lost 4 bases and the J segment 2 bases; nucleotides outside the gene matches: 11. There are 18 residues in the CDR3. Germline V gene sequence: CDR1 WNHNN, CDR2 SYGVQD (reference sequence). The CDR3 bases are TGCGCCAGCAGTGTCCCGAGCGGGGATGCAGCTGGGGCCAACGTCCTGACTTTC. This gives the protein CASSVPSGDAAGANVLTF.

The J gene is TRBJ1-5, the V gene TRBV18; 8 bases match TRBD1. Trimming took 4 bases from V and 5 from J; bases not matched to a gene: 7. This CDR3 spans 15 amino acids. The germline gives CDR1 KGHSH, CDR2 LQKENI. The chain's CDR3 is CASSRRTGNDQPQHF. The CDR3 bases are TGTGCCAGCTCACGAAGGACAGGGAACGATCAGCCCCAGCATTTT.

This clonotype came up a few times. The CDR3 nucleotides are TGTGCCAGCAGCTTCGTTGGGTTAGGGACTGAAGCTTTCTTT. Its translation is CASSFVGLGTEAFF. The rearrangement links TRBV5-6 to TRBJ1-1; D is undetermined. This CDR3 has 14 amino acids. Per the germline V gene, CDR1 is SGHDT and CDR2 is YYEEEE. The V gene lost 2 bases and the J gene lost 5 bases, with 13 bases spanning the gap.

This clonotype was seen a few times. The chain is built from TRBV6-4 and TRBJ2-3; D is unclear. Germline CDR1 and CDR2: MRHNA and SNTAGT. The CDR3 extends over 17 amino acids. Trimming cost V 2 bases and J 3 bases, with 18 bases left between them. CDR3 amino acids: CASSDPQLVLATDTQYF. CDR3 nucleotide sequence: TGTGCCAGCAGTGACCCACAGCTAGTGCTGGCGACAGATACGCAGTATTTT.

J is TRBJ1-5 and V is TRBV20-1, with D maybe TRBD1 (5 bases). In germline, CDR1 is DFQATT, CDR2 SNEGSKA (reference sequence). V lost 0 bases and J 0 bases, leaving 15 bases between the germline ends. The CDR3 is 17 residues long. The DNA of the CDR3 is TGCAGTGCTAGAGATCTTGGCAGGGATTATAGCAATCAGCCCCAGCATTTT. Translated, it gives CSARDLGRDYSNQPQHF.

The chain recombines TRBV19 with TRBJ2-4; either TRBD1 or TRBD2 may supply D (5 bases each). CDR3 length: 14 residues. V shed 3 bases and J shed 3 bases, with 9 bases lying between them. Germline CDR1 reads LNHDA; CDR2 reads SQIVND (reference sequence). The CDR3, as DNA: TGTGCCAGTAGTATGGGGGTTGACAAAAACATTCAGTACTTC. This encodes CASSMGVDKNIQYF.

V and J are TRBV14 and TRBJ2-5, with a possible D match to TRBD2 (6 bases). The V and J ends lost 4 bases and 4 bases respectively, with 10 bases between them. Germline V CDR1 and CDR2: SGHDN, FVKESK. This CDR3 is built from 13 residues. CDR3 nucleotides: TGTGCCAGCAGCCGCGGGACGGCAGAGACCCAGTACTTC. The encoded protein is CASSRGTAETQYF. Supplemented by reference TRBV14 and TRBJ2-5, the full variable domain reads EAGVTQFPSHSVIEKGQTVTLRCDPISGHDNLYWYRRVMGKEIKFLLHFVKESKQDESGMPNNRFLAERTGGTYSTLKVQPAELEDSGVYFCASSRGTAETQYFGPGTRLLVL.

This clonotype appeared a few times. The chain combines TRBV4-2 with TRBJ2-3, with D possibly TRBD2 on 6 matching bases. Germline-derived CDR1 and CDR2 are LGHNA and YNFKEQ. Trimming removed 0 bases at V and 2 bases at J, with 12 bases between. The CDR3 runs 16 residues. DNA of the CDR3: TGTGCCAGCAGCCAAGAGGCGGGGTTATACACAGATACGCAGTATTTT. Its protein is CASSQEAGLYTDTQYF.

The chain combines TRBV5-1 with TRBJ2-1; D is perhaps TRBD1 (5 bases). Trimming left V 0 bases short and J 6 bases short, with 10 bases between. Germline-derived CDR1 and CDR2 are SGHRS and YFSETQ. The CDR3 loop spans 14 amino acids. The CDR3 spells CASSLGRAGNEQFF. The CDR3 bases are TGCGCCAGCAGCTTGGGCAGGGCTGGCAATGAGCAGTTCTTC.

The table lists this clonotype with a few counts. The CDR3 DNA follows: TGCAGTGCTAGAGGTTACCCGGGCTGGGGCTCCTACGAGCAGTACTTC. As protein: CSARGYPGWGSYEQYF. The chain employs TRBV20-1 and TRBJ2-7; D is unclear. This CDR3 spans 16 amino acids. Trimming shortened V by 1 base and J by 0 bases, and 16 bases separated the two germline ends. Germline assignment: CDR1 DFQATT and CDR2 SNEGSKA (reference sequence).

This clonotype was counted only a few times. The J gene is TRBJ2-3, the V gene TRBV11-1; D is undetermined. The length of the CDR3 is 11 residues. Germline V gene lookup returns CDR1 SGHAT and CDR2 FQDESV (reference sequence). The V end lost 8 bases, the J end lost 3 bases, and 6 bases lay between the germline ends. Here the CDR3 reads CASLRTDTQYF. In nucleotides, the CDR3 is TGTGCCAGCCTGAGGACAGATACGCAGTATTTT.